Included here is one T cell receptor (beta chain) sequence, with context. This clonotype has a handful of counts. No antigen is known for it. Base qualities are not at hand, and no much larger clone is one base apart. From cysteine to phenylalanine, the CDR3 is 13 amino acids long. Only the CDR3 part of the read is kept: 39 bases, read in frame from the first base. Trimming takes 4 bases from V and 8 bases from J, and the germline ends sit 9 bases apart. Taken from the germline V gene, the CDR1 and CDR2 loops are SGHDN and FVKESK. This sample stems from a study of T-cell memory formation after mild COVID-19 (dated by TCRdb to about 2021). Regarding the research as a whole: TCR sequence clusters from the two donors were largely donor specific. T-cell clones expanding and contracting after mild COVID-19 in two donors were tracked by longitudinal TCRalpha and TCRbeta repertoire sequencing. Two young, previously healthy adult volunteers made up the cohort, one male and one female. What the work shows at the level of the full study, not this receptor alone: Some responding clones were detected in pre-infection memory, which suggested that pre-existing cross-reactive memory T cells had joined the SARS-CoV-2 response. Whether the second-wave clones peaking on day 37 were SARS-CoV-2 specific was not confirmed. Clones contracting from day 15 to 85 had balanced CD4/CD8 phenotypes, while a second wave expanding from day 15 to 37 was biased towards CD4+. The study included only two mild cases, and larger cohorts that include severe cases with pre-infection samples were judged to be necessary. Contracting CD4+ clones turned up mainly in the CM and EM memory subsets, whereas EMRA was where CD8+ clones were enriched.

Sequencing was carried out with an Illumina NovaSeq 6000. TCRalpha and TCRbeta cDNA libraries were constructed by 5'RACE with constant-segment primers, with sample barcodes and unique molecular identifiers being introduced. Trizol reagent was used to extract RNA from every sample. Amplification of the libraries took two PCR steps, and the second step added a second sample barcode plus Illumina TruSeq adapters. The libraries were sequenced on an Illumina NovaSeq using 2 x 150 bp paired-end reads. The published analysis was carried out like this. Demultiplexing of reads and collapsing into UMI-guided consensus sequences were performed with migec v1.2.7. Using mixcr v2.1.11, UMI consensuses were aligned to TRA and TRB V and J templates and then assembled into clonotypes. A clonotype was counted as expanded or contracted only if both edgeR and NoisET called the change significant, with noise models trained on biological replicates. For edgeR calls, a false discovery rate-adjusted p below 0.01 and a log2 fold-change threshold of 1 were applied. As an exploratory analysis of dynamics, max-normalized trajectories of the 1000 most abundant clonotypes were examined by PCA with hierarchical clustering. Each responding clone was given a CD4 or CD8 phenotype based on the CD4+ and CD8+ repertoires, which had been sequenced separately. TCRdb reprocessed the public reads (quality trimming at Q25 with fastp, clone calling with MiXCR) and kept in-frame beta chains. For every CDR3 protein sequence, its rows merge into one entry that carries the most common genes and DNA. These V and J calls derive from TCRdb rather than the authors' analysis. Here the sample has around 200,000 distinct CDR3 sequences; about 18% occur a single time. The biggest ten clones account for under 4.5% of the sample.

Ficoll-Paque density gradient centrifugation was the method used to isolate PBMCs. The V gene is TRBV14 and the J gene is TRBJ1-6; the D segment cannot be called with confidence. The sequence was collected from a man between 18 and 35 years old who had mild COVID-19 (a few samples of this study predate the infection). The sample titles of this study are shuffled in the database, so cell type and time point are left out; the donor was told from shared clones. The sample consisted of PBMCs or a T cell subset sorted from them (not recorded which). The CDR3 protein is CASSPQADSPLHF. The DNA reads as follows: TGTGCCAGCAGCCCACAAGCCGATTCACCCCTCCACTTT. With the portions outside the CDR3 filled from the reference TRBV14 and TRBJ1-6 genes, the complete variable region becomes EAGVTQFPSHSVIEKGQTVTLRCDPISGHDNLYWYRRVMGKEIKFLLHFVKESKQDESGMPNNRFLAERTGGTYSTLKVQPAELEDSGVYFCASSPQADSPLHFGNGTRLTVT.